These T cell receptor beta chains were read from a single sample in a study of cytomegalovirus exposure and HLA in healthy donors. Using immunoSEQ multiplex PCR, the repertoire was profiled, and TCRdb retains in-frame clones only, with some absent. This sample carries about 250,000 clones, around nine tenths of them seen once, and the ten largest clones take about 1.5%. Material: PBMCs. The receptors stem from a girl aged 2 to 10 in good health and CMV-seronegative. Each CDR3 is given with its conserved first and last residue. The D gene is left open where the match is weak.

CDR3 protein: CASSLVAGTDNEQFF
V gene: TRBV7-7
D gene: NA

CDR3 protein: CSVVRSGSISDTQYF
V gene: TRBV29-1
D gene: TRBD2

CDR3 protein: CASRRKTGYVFF
V gene: TRBV5-6
D gene: NA

CDR3 protein: CASSLTGTGSRYGYTF
V gene: TRBV27
D gene: TRBD1

CDR3 protein: CASSRSGIGNEQFF
V gene: TRBV7-8
D gene: TRBD2

CDR3 protein: CASSYLEGTEAFF
V gene: TRBV6-5
D gene: NA

CDR3 protein: CAYRDSSYEQYF
V gene: TRBV30
D gene: TRBD1

CDR3 protein: CASSPIAGHSYEQYF
V gene: TRBV6-5
D gene: TRBD2

CDR3 protein: CSAPSGAETQYF
V gene: TRBV29-1
D gene: NA

CDR3 protein: CAISESRSNQPQHF
V gene: TRBV10-3
D gene: NA

CDR3 protein: CASSVEAGGSGRAFF
V gene: TRBV9
D gene: TRBD1

CDR3 protein: CASSLVRGLTDTQYF
V gene: TRBV5-1
D gene: NA

CDR3 protein: CASSSWGGQETQYF
V gene: TRBV7-2
D gene: NA

CDR3 protein: CSVRGRWKDTEAFF
V gene: TRBV29-1
D gene: NA

CDR3 protein: CSVEGRDRGNTEAFF
V gene: TRBV29-1
D gene: TRBD1

CDR3 protein: CASSRQGLGYTF
V gene: TRBV14
D gene: NA

CDR3 protein: CAWIPDVTDMGEQYF
V gene: TRBV30
D gene: NA

CDR3 protein: CASSLWLAGAGGYEQYF
V gene: TRBV27
D gene: TRBD2

CDR3 protein: CASSATGEESGNTIYF
V gene: TRBV7-9
D gene: TRBD1

CDR3 protein: CASRLTGGSWAFF
V gene: TRBV27
D gene: TRBD1

CDR3 protein: CASSFTYYEQYF
V gene: TRBV28
D gene: NA

CDR3 protein: CASLPTGGNVAFF
V gene: TRBV5-1
D gene: TRBD1

CDR3 protein: CASSLDGFYNEQFF
V gene: TRBV5-4
D gene: NA

CDR3 protein: CASSLGDSDQPQHF
V gene: TRBV27
D gene: TRBD1

CDR3 protein: CASSQEGDRGRSYEQYF
V gene: TRBV4-2
D gene: TRBD1

CDR3 protein: CASSIGQGPQPQHF
V gene: TRBV5-6
D gene: TRBD1

CDR3 protein: CASSKDSGTANTGELFF
V gene: TRBV7-2
D gene: TRBD1

CDR3 protein: CASSILGPATNEKLFF
V gene: TRBV19
D gene: NA

CDR3 protein: CASSATWGHNTEAFF
V gene: TRBV28
D gene: NA

CDR3 protein: CASSAPGQGGTDTQYF
V gene: TRBV27
D gene: TRBD1

CDR3 protein: CASSQFPSAGGTYEQYF
V gene: TRBV4-2
D gene: TRBD2

CDR3 protein: CASSESPLAGTQETQYF
V gene: TRBV2
D gene: TRBD2

CDR3 protein: CASSFSGGSYEQYF
V gene: TRBV5-4
D gene: TRBD2

CDR3 protein: CSAGTLNTGELFF
V gene: TRBV29-1
D gene: NA

CDR3 protein: CASSLAGSSNQPQHF
V gene: TRBV19
D gene: NA

CDR3 protein: CAFLAGGETQYF
V gene: TRBV6-1
D gene: TRBD2

CDR3 protein: CASSLVADNTQYF
V gene: TRBV7-2
D gene: NA

CDR3 protein: CASSPRPSSTDTQYF
V gene: TRBV7-2
D gene: NA

CDR3 protein: CAISDPDTPTNEKLFF
V gene: TRBV10-3
D gene: NA

CDR3 protein: CASKTTGTFPTEAFF
V gene: TRBV19
D gene: NA

CDR3 protein: CASSPRHLYQETQYF
V gene: TRBV18
D gene: NA

CDR3 protein: CASSPSGQNEETQYF
V gene: TRBV13
D gene: TRBD1

CDR3 protein: CASSQDQASGVKIKETQYF
V gene: TRBV4-1
D gene: TRBD2

CDR3 protein: CSVRETAGGGPGVLTF
V gene: TRBV29-1
D gene: TRBD2

CDR3 protein: CASSPGGGMNTEAFF
V gene: TRBV28
D gene: NA

CDR3 protein: CASRTGGASYGYTF
V gene: TRBV6-5
D gene: TRBD1

CDR3 protein: CASSLGRTSGVDEQYF
V gene: TRBV11-1
D gene: TRBD2

CDR3 protein: CASSEGLAPYNEQFF
V gene: TRBV6-1
D gene: TRBD2

CDR3 protein: CASSLIREAFF
V gene: TRBV7-9
D gene: NA

CDR3 protein: CASVRKETGELFF
V gene: TRBV7-9
D gene: NA

CDR3 protein: CASSLWGLASYEQYF
V gene: TRBV11-2
D gene: TRBD2

CDR3 protein: CASSKYTRDRVSYNEQFF
V gene: TRBV21-1
D gene: NA

CDR3 protein: CASTPDSVLNEKLFF
V gene: TRBV5-1
D gene: NA